The entry below gives a single T cell receptor (beta chain) sequence along with its context. Its antigen is unknown. One end of the junction fails to match germline, which may point to a read error. The record originates from a study of blood T cells in healthy people across ages. Study observations and caveats: Diversity of TCR beta per million T cells declined in a roughly linear way with age.

Primed by a sample-barcoded 5' primer and a J-beta primer mix, a second PCR proceeded for about 6 to 11 cycles. MiXCR was run by TCRdb on the 5' RACE reads, yielding one entry per CDR3 protein. The sample lists fewer than 1 million distinct CDR3 sequences; around two fifths were seen once. This CDR3 comprises 14 residues. Germline lookup yields CDR1 SGHRS and CDR2 YFSETQ. Drawing of peripheral blood yielded 8.5 to 10 milliliters from each donor. Total RNA was extracted at no less than 6 micrograms per sample. The receptor was derived from a man in his sixties in good health. The sequencing input was blood. The rearrangement joins TRBV5-1 to TRBJ2-3; unclear D gene. This CDR3 is CACSLNSYTDTQYF. The CDR3 bases are TGCGCCTGCAGCTTGAATAGCTACACAGATACGCAGTATTTT. Full variable domain (outside the CDR3, taken from reference TRBV5-1 and TRBJ2-3): KAGVTQTPRYLIKTRGQQVTLSCSPISGHRSVSWYQQTPGQGLQFLFEYFSETQRNKGNFPGRFSGRQFSNSRSEMNVSTLELGDSALYLCACSLNSYTDTQYFGPGTRLTVL.